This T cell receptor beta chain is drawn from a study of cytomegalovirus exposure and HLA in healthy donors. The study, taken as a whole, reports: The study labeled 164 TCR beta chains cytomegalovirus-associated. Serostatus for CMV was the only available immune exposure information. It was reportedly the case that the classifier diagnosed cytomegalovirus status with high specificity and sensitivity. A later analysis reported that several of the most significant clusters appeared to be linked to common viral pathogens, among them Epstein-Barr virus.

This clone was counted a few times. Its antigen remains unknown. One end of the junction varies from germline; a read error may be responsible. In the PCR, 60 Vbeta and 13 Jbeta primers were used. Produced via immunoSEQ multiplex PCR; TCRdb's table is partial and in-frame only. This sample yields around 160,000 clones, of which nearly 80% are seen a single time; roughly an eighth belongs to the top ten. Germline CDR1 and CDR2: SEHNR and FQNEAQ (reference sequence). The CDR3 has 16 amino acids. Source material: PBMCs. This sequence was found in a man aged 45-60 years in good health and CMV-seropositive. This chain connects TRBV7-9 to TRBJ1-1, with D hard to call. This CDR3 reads CSSSLNLGQVGTEAFF. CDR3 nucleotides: TGTTCCAGCAGCCTAAACCTCGGTCAGGTAGGCACTGAAGCTTTCTTT.